The 27 T cell receptor beta chains reported below all come from one sample, sequenced in a study of identical twins' blood T cells. TCRdb re-called the 5' RACE reads through MiXCR, storing one row per CDR3 protein. This sample has 350,000 to 400,000 distinct CDR3 sequences; roughly 28% occur once, and the top ten carry about 6%. Sequenced sample: PBMCs. Receptors originate from a woman between 18 and 50 years old in good health.

The rearrangement links TRBV2 to TRBJ2-7; no clear D gene. V lost 3 bases and J 3 bases, leaving 9 bases between the germline ends. CDR1 is SNHLY and CDR2 is FYNNEI in the germline V gene. The CDR3 loop spans 13 amino acids. Here the CDR3 reads CASSDVRVYEQYF. In DNA, the CDR3 is TGTGCCAGCAGTGATGTGCGTGTCTACGAGCAGTACTTC.

The rearrangement joins TRBV20-1 to TRBJ1-5, with 7 bases identical to TRBD1. The CDR3 sequence is 15 residues long. The V gene's germline CDR1 is DFQATT and CDR2 SNEGSKA (reference sequence). Trimming took 5 bases from V and 4 from J; bases not matched to a gene: 11. This chain's CDR3 is CSALKMTGRNQPQHF. Written as DNA, the CDR3 is TGCAGTGCTCTGAAAATGACAGGGCGGAATCAGCCCCAGCATTTT.

This clonotype was seen a handful of times. The chain recombines TRBV20-1 with TRBJ2-3, with D maybe TRBD2 (6 bases). Germline CDR1 reads DFQATT; CDR2 reads SNEGSKA (reference sequence). Trimming pared 0 bases from V and 0 bases from J, leaving 13 bases between. The CDR3 spans 16 residues. The CDR3, as DNA: TGCAGTGCTAGAGATCCGGCTAGCGCTAGCACAGATACGCAGTATTTT. Residues: CSARDPASASTDTQYF.

V gene TRBV11-2 combines with J gene TRBJ1-2; perhaps TRBD1 as D (6 bases). This CDR3 region has 15 residues. Germline loops: CDR1 SGHAT, CDR2 FQNNGV. Trimming took off 5 bases at V and 5 bases at J, with 18 bases between the two ends. As DNA, the CDR3 is TGTGCCAGCAGCAGATCTTGGGGGCGCGATTATGGCTACACCTTC. This encodes CASSRSWGRDYGYTF.

The chain employs TRBV20-1 and TRBJ1-1, with D perhaps TRBD1 (5 bases). The V end lost 0 bases, the J end lost 4 bases, and 12 bases lay between the germline ends. CDR1 and CDR2 from the germline V gene are DFQATT and SNEGSKA (reference sequence). CDR3 length: 14 amino acids. Here the CDR3 DNA reads TGCAGTGCTAGAGATACCCGGGGCGGCACTGAAGCTTTCTTT. It translates to CSARDTRGGTEAFF.

CDR3 amino acids: CASSLDSTYTEAFF. The CDR3 DNA sequence: TGCGCCAGCAGCTTGGACAGCACATACACTGAAGCTTTCTTT. The J gene is TRBJ1-1, the V gene TRBV5-1; D unresolved. CDR1 SGHRS and CDR2 YFSETQ come from the germline V gene. This CDR3 has 14 amino acids. Between the trimmed V and J ends, which lost 0 bases and 3 bases, there was a span of 9 bases. The entire variable domain, with the rest obtained from reference TRBV5-1 and TRBJ1-1, is as follows: KAGVTQTPRYLIKTRGQQVTLSCSPISGHRSVSWYQQTPGQGLQFLFEYFSETQRNKGNFPGRFSGRQFSNSRSEMNVSTLELGDSALYLCASSLDSTYTEAFFGQGTRLTVV.

Ten or more counts support this clonotype. V gene TRBV11-2 combines with J gene TRBJ2-3; unclear D gene. Trimming took off 5 bases at V and 3 bases at J, with 18 bases between the two ends. Looked up from germline, CDR1 is SGHAT and CDR2 is FQNNGV. This CDR3 comprises 16 residues. The CDR3: CASSPATGLRTDTQYF. As DNA, the CDR3 is TGTGCCAGCAGCCCCGCGACCGGGTTGCGGACAGATACGCAGTATTTT.

This chain links TRBV9 with TRBJ1-2; D is unclear. V lost 0 bases to trimming and J lost 0 bases, with 15 bases between them. Germline V gene data show CDR1 as SGDLS and CDR2 as YYNGEE. This CDR3 spans 17 amino acids. DNA of the CDR3: TGTGCCAGCAGCGTAGGGGAGGGCCCTAACTCTAACTATGGCTACACCTTC. Translation: CASSVGEGPNSNYGYTF.

The chain uses TRBV9 and TRBJ1-3; 9 nucleotides match TRBD1. CDR1 is SGDLS, CDR2 YYNGEE, per germline. Trimming took 4 bases from V and 3 from J; bases not matched to a gene: 14. CDR3 length equals 18 residues. The CDR3 loop is CASSPTPGQGYYGNTIYF. In DNA form, the CDR3 reads TGTGCCAGCAGCCCTACACCGGGACAGGGTTATTATGGAAACACCATATATTTT.

This clonotype was observed a single time. The CDR3 does not close with the conserved phenylalanine or tryptophan, likely indicating a read error. The V and J genes are TRBV27 and TRBJ1-6; the D is unclear. The ends were cut back, 4 bases at V and 5 bases at J, with 9 bases in the middle. Germline CDR1 and CDR2: MNHEY and SMNVEV (reference sequence). The CDR3 consists of 14 residues. CDR3 nucleotide sequence: TGTGCCAGCAGTTCTAACAGAAATAATTCACCCCTCCACGTT. Its translation is CASSSNRNNSPLHV.

The J gene is TRBJ1-3, the V gene TRBV20-1, with D unclear. With 0 bases removed from V and 6 bases from J, the gap between germline ends came to 15 bases. There are 15 residues in the CDR3. Germline CDR1 and CDR2: DFQATT and SNEGSKA (reference sequence). CDR3 DNA sequence: TGCAGTGCTAGAGATCGAAGGCAGGTAGAAAACACCATATATTTT. The encoded protein is CSARDRRQVENTIYF.

This clonotype turned up a few times. This rearrangement joins TRBV20-1 to TRBJ2-7, with unresolved D. V was pared by 2 bases and J by 0 bases, with 8 bases between. The CDR3 totals 13 residues. Germline loops: CDR1 DFQATT, CDR2 SNEGSKA (reference sequence). The chain's CDR3 is CSARLLPSYEQYF. As DNA, the CDR3 is TGCAGTGCTAGACTCCTACCCTCCTACGAGCAGTACTTC.

There are many counts of this clonotype. The V call is TRBV2, the J call TRBJ1-1; a possible D gene is TRBD1 (5 bases). The CDR3 consists of 13 residues. The ends were cut back, 7 bases at V and 1 base at J, with 10 bases in the middle. Germline V gene data show CDR1 as SNHLY and CDR2 as FYNNEI. The CDR3 nucleotides read TGTGCCAGCAAAGAGGGACGGAACACTGAAGCTTTCTTT. It yields the protein CASKEGRNTEAFF.

The J gene is TRBJ2-1, the V gene TRBV6-1; possibly TRBD2 for D (6 bases). CDR3 length: 14 residues. The germline CDR1 and CDR2 sequences are MNHNS and SASEGT. V was trimmed by 1 base and J by 5 bases, leaving 9 bases between them. CDR3 nucleotides: TGTGCCAGCAGTGAAGAACTAGCCCACAATGAGCAGTTCTTC. It yields the protein CASSEELAHNEQFF.

This clonotype appeared a few times. The rearrangement uses TRBV7-9 and TRBJ2-1; weak D call: TRBD2 (5 bases). The CDR3 totals 14 residues. Trimming stripped 5 bases from V and 6 bases from J, with 14 bases between. Looked up from germline, CDR1 is SEHNR and CDR2 is FQNEAQ (reference sequence). For the CDR3, the DNA is TGTGCCAGCAGCCAGCCTCTTAGCGTCAATGAGCAGTTCTTC. Translated, it gives CASSQPLSVNEQFF.

This clonotype was seen a handful of times. This chain links TRBV29-1 with TRBJ2-5; D is ambiguous. The CDR3 is made up of 12 amino acids. The V end was cut by 1 base, the J end by 2 bases, with 5 bases between. Per germline, CDR1 SQVTM and CDR2 ANQGSEA. CDR3 loop: CSVEGAQETQYF. The CDR3, as DNA: TGCAGCGTTGAAGGGGCGCAAGAGACCCAGTACTTC.

The chain is built from TRBV27 and TRBJ1-1, with D hard to call. With 5 bases removed from V and 6 bases from J, the gap between germline ends came to 22 bases. CDR1 is MNHEY and CDR2 is SMNVEV in the germline V gene (reference sequence). The CDR3 loop spans 16 amino acids. The CDR3 region is CASSTYDAGWGAEAFF. For the CDR3, the DNA is TGTGCCAGCAGTACTTATGACGCCGGATGGGGAGCTGAAGCTTTCTTT.

This rearrangement joins TRBV5-1 to TRBJ1-1; D might be TRBD1 (6 bases). Trimming took 4 bases from V and 1 from J, leaving 14 bases between them. CDR3 size: 15 residues. Germline lookup yields CDR1 SGHRS and CDR2 YFSETQ. The CDR3 region has the DNA TGCGCCAGCAGCCGGGGGGACACCGAGAACACTGAAGCTTTCTTT. This encodes CASSRGDTENTEAFF.

This clonotype has a handful of counts. The rearrangement joins TRBV7-2 to TRBJ1-2, with D hard to call. The V end lost 4 bases, the J end lost 9 bases, and 12 bases lay between the germline ends. Germline V lookup: CDR1 SGHTA, CDR2 FQGNSA. The CDR3 is 12 residues long. CDR3 DNA sequence: TGTGCCAGCAGCTCGTTATTTTATAGCTACACCTTC. Residues: CASSSLFYSYTF.

The rearrangement joins TRBV3-1 to TRBJ1-2; 7 bases map to TRBD1. Germline V lookup: CDR1 LGHDT, CDR2 YNNKEL (reference sequence). V lost 5 bases and J lost 8; bases outside the gene matches: 11. This CDR3 is built from 14 residues. The CDR3 DNA reads TGTGCCAGCAGCGCGCAACAGGGGAAGTACGGCTACACCTTC. Amino acid sequence: CASSAQQGKYGYTF.

This chain joins TRBV9 and TRBJ1-1, with no clear D. The CDR3 has 14 amino acids. The V end was cut by 6 bases, the J end by 8 bases, with 20 bases between. Germline-derived CDR1 and CDR2 are SGDLS and YYNGEE. CDR3 nucleotide sequence: TGTGCCAGCACCGCTGATGAAGGTCGGAGGGAAGCTTTCTTT. Translation gives CASTADEGRREAFF.

The rearrangement joins TRBV5-8 to TRBJ1-1, with 7 bases that match TRBD1. V shed 4 bases, J shed 1 base, and the junction held 10 bases outside the gene matches. Germline CDR1 is SGHTS and CDR2 is YDEGEE. The CDR3 sequence is 16 residues long. The CDR3 sequence: CASSLYQGGGNTEAFF. The CDR3 DNA is TGTGCCAGCAGCCTGTACCAGGGGGGAGGGAACACTGAAGCTTTCTTT.

This chain uses TRBV20-1 with TRBJ1-6; 9 nucleotides match TRBD1. Germline values: CDR1 DFQATT, CDR2 SNEGSKA (reference sequence). The J segment lost 9 bases and the V segment lost 4 bases, leaving 10 bases of the junction unmatched. The CDR3 extends over 15 amino acids. CDR3 sequence reads: CSATPPGQGTSPLHF. CDR3 sequence (DNA): TGCAGTGCTACACCTCCGGGACAGGGAACTTCACCCCTCCACTTT.

This clonotype was observed a few times. The chain joins TRBV20-1 to TRBJ2-1, with TRBD2 identical over 11 bases. The CDR3 is made up of 14 amino acids. Germline lookup yields CDR1 DFQATT and CDR2 SNEGSKA (reference sequence). With V trimmed by 3 bases and J by 9 bases, 7 bases remained unmatched. CDR3 sequence (DNA): TGCAGTGCTAGTCATAGCGGGGGGGCTGCTGAGCAGTTCTTC. This gives the protein CSASHSGGAAEQFF.

This clonotype was recorded a few times. The chain has TRBV5-1 and TRBJ1-1; D is uncertain. Trimming removed 1 base from V and 5 bases from J, with 12 bases in between. The CDR3 totals 14 residues. In germline, CDR1 is SGHRS, CDR2 YFSETQ. The CDR3 DNA sequence: TGCGCCAGCAGCTTGAGAATGGGGAGAACTGAAGCTTTCTTT. Translated, it gives CASSLRMGRTEAFF. The full variable domain, with the rest looked up from reference TRBV5-1 and TRBJ1-1, is KAGVTQTPRYLIKTRGQQVTLSCSPISGHRSVSWYQQTPGQGLQFLFEYFSETQRNKGNFPGRFSGRQFSNSRSEMNVSTLELGDSALYLCASSLRMGRTEAFFGQGTRLTVV.

Details on this clonotype: A clone one base away is much larger, so this may be a read error. The V gene is TRBV29-1, the J gene TRBJ1-2; D possibly corresponds to TRBD1 (5 bases). The germline V gene has CDR1 SQVTM and CDR2 ANQGSEA. This CDR3 has 14 residues. V lost 4 bases, J lost 7 bases, and 19 bases lay in between. The DNA of the CDR3 is TGCAGCGTTGCTCGTAGCGGGGCTAATAGTGGCTACACCTTC. Amino acids: CSVARSGANSGYTF.

This clonotype was recorded many times. The CDR3 loop reads CASKDRIDQPQHF. The CDR3 DNA reads as TGTGCCAGCAAGGACAGGATCGATCAGCCCCAGCATTTT. The chain carries TRBV6-6 and TRBJ1-5; 7 bases are a match to TRBD1. The germline V gene has CDR1 MNHNY and CDR2 SVGAGI (reference sequence). V gave up 7 bases and J gave up 5 bases; unmatched junction bases: 5. This CDR3 has 13 amino acids.